These 30 T cell receptor beta chains originate from one sample sequenced in a study of T cells in Graves' hyperthyroidism and ophthalmopathy. Amplified regions were TCR beta CDR3 sequences from RNA transcripts. The HTBI primer set served for first-round RT-PCR of the TCR CDR3. TCRdb used MiXCR to reprocess the multiplex PCR reads, holding one entry per CDR3 protein. The table shows a few hundred thousand distinct CDR3 sequences, with roughly a sixth occurring only once. Sequenced input: blood. These receptors were obtained from a woman aged 25 to 39 with Graves' ophthalmopathy.

This sequence joins TRBV2 and TRBJ2-1, with 16 bases that match TRBD2. Germline values: CDR1 SNHLY, CDR2 FYNNEI. V shed 0 bases and J 10 bases; nucleotides not matched to a gene: 9. The CDR3 runs to 18 residues. CDR3 amino acids: CASSEAPGTSGRAREQFF. Here the CDR3 DNA reads TGTGCCAGCAGTGAAGCCCCCGGGACTAGCGGGAGGGCCAGGGAGCAGTTCTTC. The entire variable domain, with the rest obtained from reference TRBV2 and TRBJ2-1, is as follows: EPEVTQTPSHQVTQMGQEVILRCVPISNHLYFYWYRQILGQKVEFLVSFYNNEISEKSEIFDDQFSVERPDGSNFTLKIRSTKLEDSAMYFCASSEAPGTSGRAREQFFGPGTRLTVL.

This chain uses TRBV18 with TRBJ1-1; 9 nucleotides align to TRBD1. The junction had 4 bases not matched to a gene; V was cut back by 4 bases and J by 1 base. Germline V gene data show CDR1 as KGHSH and CDR2 as LQKENI. The CDR3 covers 15 residues. As DNA, the CDR3 is TGTGCCAGCTCACGTCCACAGGGGGCGAACACTGAAGCTTTCTTT. Translation: CASSRPQGANTEAFF.

Ten or more counts support this clonotype. V usage is TRBV7-2 and J usage is TRBJ2-7; a weak D match, TRBD2 (5 bases). This CDR3 contains 15 residues. Germline V lookup: CDR1 SGHTA, CDR2 FQGNSA. Trimming took 6 bases from V and 0 from J, leaving 15 bases between them. The CDR3 coding sequence is TGTGCCAGCAGTCAAACGGAGGTTAGCTCCTACGAGCAGTACTTC. Protein sequence: CASSQTEVSSYEQYF.

This clonotype was counted a few times. The genes are TRBV29-1 and TRBJ2-5; 10 nucleotides line up with TRBD2. Germline V CDR1 and CDR2: SQVTM, ANQGSEA. The CDR3 contains 18 residues. V dropped 0 bases and J dropped 0; count of bases not matched to a gene: 10. CDR3 residues: CSVEDLSTSGNYQETQYF. CDR3 nucleotides: TGCAGCGTTGAAGACCTCTCCACTAGCGGGAATTACCAAGAGACCCAGTACTTC.

This clonotype was recorded at least ten times. J is TRBJ1-1 and V is TRBV25-1, with D possibly matching TRBD1 (5 bases). CDR1 is MGHDK, CDR2 SYGVNS, per germline. Trimming cost V 6 bases and J 4 bases, with 15 bases left between them. This CDR3 comprises 14 residues. DNA of the CDR3: TGTGCCAGCAGCGTCGACGGGGGTATCACTGAAGCTTTCTTT. Its protein product is CASSVDGGITEAFF.

There are many counts of this clonotype. The chain joins TRBV12-3 or TRBV12-4 to TRBJ2-7; 7 positions agree with TRBD2. The V and J ends lost 6 bases and 2 bases, in that order; junction bases with no gene match: 4. The CDR3 consists of 13 residues. This chain's CDR3 is CASSSSGPYEQYF. The CDR3 region has the DNA TGTGCCAGCAGCTCTAGCGGCCCCTACGAGCAGTACTTC.

The rearrangement joins TRBV7-2 to TRBJ1-5; possibly TRBD1 for D (5 bases). Trimming shortened V by 8 bases and J by 6 bases, and 17 bases separated the two germline ends. The CDR3 is made up of 14 amino acids. Looked up from germline, CDR1 is SGHTA and CDR2 is FQGNSA. The CDR3 DNA reads as TGTGCCAGCGGAGTGGGGGGTTTTGGTCAGCCCCAGCATTTT. This encodes CASGVGGFGQPQHF. The variable domain in full, with the rest retrieved from reference TRBV7-2 and TRBJ1-5, is GAGVSQSPSNKVTEKGKDVELRCDPISGHTALYWYRQSLGQGLEFLIYFQGNSAPDKSGLPSDRFSAERTGGSVSTLTIQRTQQEDSAVYLCASGVGGFGQPQHFGDGTRLSIL.

This clonotype was detected many times. This chain joins TRBV20-1 and TRBJ2-5; D is perhaps TRBD2 (6 bases). V was pared by 6 bases and J by 1 base, with 18 bases between. Germline V CDR1 and CDR2: DFQATT, SNEGSKA (reference sequence). This CDR3 comprises 15 residues. In DNA form, the CDR3 reads TGCAGTGCACCCAGCCGGGACTTGATCCAAGAGACCCAGTACTTC. As protein: CSAPSRDLIQETQYF.

This clonotype was seen ten or more times. The rearrangement links TRBV10-3 to TRBJ2-1; D possibly corresponds to TRBD1 (6 bases). Germline V lookup: CDR1 ENHRY, CDR2 SYGVKD. The CDR3 is 13 amino acids. V lost 6 bases and J lost 4, with 10 bases in between. The chain's CDR3 is CAIRGGTYNEQFF. CDR3 coding DNA: TGTGCCATCAGAGGGGGAACTTACAATGAGCAGTTCTTC.

This clonotype was picked up many times. This chain connects TRBV3-1 to TRBJ1-2; the match to TRBD1 covers 7 bases. The CDR3 is 14 residues long. Germline CDR1 and CDR2: LGHDT and YNNKEL (reference sequence). With V trimmed by 3 bases and J by 8 bases, 9 bases remained unmatched. The CDR3 sequence: CASSHTGTDGGYTF. In DNA form, the CDR3 reads TGTGCCAGCAGCCATACAGGGACAGATGGGGGCTACACCTTC. The entire variable domain, with the rest obtained from reference TRBV3-1 and TRBJ1-2, is as follows: DTAVSQTPKYLVTQMGNDKSIKCEQNLGHDTMYWYKQDSKKFLKIMFSYNNKELIINETVPNRFSPKSPDKAHLNLHINSLELGDSAVYFCASSHTGTDGGYTFGSGTRLTVV.

This clonotype was observed at least ten times. The chain links TRBV3-1 to TRBJ1-2; 10 positions match TRBD1. J was trimmed by 2 bases and V by 5 bases; bases with no gene match: 5. The germline CDR1 and CDR2 sequences are LGHDT and YNNKEL (reference sequence). This CDR3 comprises 15 residues. In nucleotides, the CDR3 is TGTGCCAGCAGCGGCGGGACAGGGGAAAACTATGGCTACACCTTC. This translates into CASSGGTGENYGYTF. Looking up the rest from reference TRBV3-1 and TRBJ1-2 gives the full variable domain: DTAVSQTPKYLVTQMGNDKSIKCEQNLGHDTMYWYKQDSKKFLKIMFSYNNKELIINETVPNRFSPKSPDKAHLNLHINSLELGDSAVYFCASSGGTGENYGYTFGSGTRLTVV.

This clonotype showed up just a few times. The junction departs from germline at one end; a sequencing error may be responsible. The chain recombines TRBV30 with TRBJ2-5; TRBD2 is a possible D gene (5 bases). CDR1 is GTSNPN and CDR2 is SVGIG in the germline V gene (reference sequence). This CDR3 contains 12 residues. The CDR3 region has the DNA TGTGCCTGGAGCGGTAGTGGGGAGACCCAGCACTTC. Translated: CAWSGSGETQHF.

The chain links TRBV9 to TRBJ2-1; perhaps TRBD2 as D (6 bases). CDR3 length: 17 residues. The germline V and J ends were trimmed by 2 bases and 12 bases, with 27 bases remaining between them. CDR1 SGDLS and CDR2 YYNGEE come from the germline V gene. The CDR3, as DNA: TGTGCCAGCAGCGTTTCCGAGAGGGACTCCCCTACGAGAGGGCAGTTCTTC. This gives the protein CASSVSERDSPTRGQFF. The variable domain in full, with the rest retrieved from reference TRBV9 and TRBJ2-1, is DSGVTQTPKHLITATGQRVTLRCSPRSGDLSVYWYQQSLDQGLQFLIQYYNGEERAKGNILERFSAQQFPDLHSELNLSSLELGDSALYFCASSVSERDSPTRGQFFGPGTRLTVL.

The table lists this clonotype with a few counts. CDR3 nucleotides: TGTGCCAGTAGATGGAGGGACAGGGCACGGAACACTGAAGCTTTCTTT. It encodes CASRWRDRARNTEAFF. This chain connects TRBV19 to TRBJ1-1; 9 positions match TRBD1. Germline V lookup: CDR1 LNHDA, CDR2 SQIVND (reference sequence). This CDR3 contains 16 residues. Trimming took 6 bases from V and 1 from J; bases not matched to a gene: 9.

Many counts were recorded for this clonotype. This chain joins TRBV6-1 and TRBJ2-7; 10 nucleotides align to TRBD1. The CDR3 has 16 amino acids. CDR1 and CDR2 (germline): MNHNS, SASEGT. V was pared by 7 bases and J by 5 bases, with 14 bases of the junction left unmatched. The CDR3 DNA reads as TGTGCCAGCAACGTTTCGCCCCGGGACAGGGGCGACGAGCAGTACTTC. Its translation: CASNVSPRDRGDEQYF.

This clonotype was seen a few times. This chain uses TRBV28 with TRBJ2-7; D is perhaps TRBD2 (6 bases). This CDR3 comprises 16 residues. V was pared by 0 bases and J by 3 bases, with 15 bases between. From germline, CDR1 is MDHEN and CDR2 SYDVKM. The CDR3 nucleotides read TGTGCCAGCAGTTTATGGGCCGGAGGGAGACACTACGAGCAGTACTTC. Its translation: CASSLWAGGRHYEQYF.

At least ten counts were recorded for this clonotype. The chain carries TRBV12-3 or TRBV12-4 and TRBJ2-7; 7 bases align to TRBD1. The CDR3 runs 13 residues. J was trimmed by 6 bases and V by 2 bases; bases with no gene match: 4. CDR3 amino acids: CASSLKQGFEQYF. Written as DNA, the CDR3 is TGTGCCAGCAGTTTAAAACAGGGGTTCGAGCAGTACTTC.

This clonotype has just a few counts. The V call is TRBV4-3, the J call TRBJ1-2; weak D call: TRBD1 (5 bases). The germline V and J ends were trimmed by 1 base and 8 bases, with 17 bases remaining between them. Germline CDR1 LGHNA, CDR2 YSLEER. The CDR3 length is 15 residues. The CDR3 DNA is TGCGCCAGCAGCCAAGTCTCGGGGACTTCCAGCGGCTACACCTTC. Its translation: CASSQVSGTSSGYTF.

This clonotype has a count of ten or more. The J gene is TRBJ2-3, the V gene TRBV20-1, with D possibly matching TRBD2 (6 bases). The CDR3 has 15 amino acids. Per the germline V gene, CDR1 is DFQATT and CDR2 is SNEGSKA (reference sequence). Trimming cost V 6 bases and J 5 bases, with 21 bases left between them. The CDR3 region is CSAGKGSGLGDTQYF. The CDR3, as DNA: TGCAGTGCGGGAAAGGGTAGCGGATTAGGAGATACGCAGTATTTT.

This clonotype was found a few times. The CDR3 loop reads CAISESLLAENTGELFF. DNA for the CDR3: TGTGCCATCAGTGAGTCGTTACTAGCGGAAAACACCGGGGAGCTGTTTTTT. J is TRBJ2-2 and V is TRBV10-3; 8 bases map to TRBD2. Germline V gene data show CDR1 as ENHRY and CDR2 as SYGVKD. The trim removed 0 bases at V and 2 bases at J, leaving 5 bases unmatched. CDR3 length equals 17 residues.

As regards this clonotype: A much larger clone differs by one base, so this may be a read error. The chain combines TRBV5-6 with TRBJ2-2; 7 bases match TRBD2. V trimming: 4 bases; J trimming: 3 bases; junction bases outside the gene matches: 12. Germline CDR1 and CDR2: SGHDT and YYEEEE. The CDR3 covers 17 residues. CDR3 DNA sequence: TGTGCCAGCAGCCCCCCCTGGTGGGCGGGGGACACCGGGGAGCTGTTTTTT. It specifies CASSPPWWAGDTGELFF.

The chain couples TRBV29-1 to TRBJ2-1; the D is unclear. Germline V lookup: CDR1 SQVTM, CDR2 ANQGSEA. This CDR3 has 13 residues. V was trimmed by 5 bases and J by 6 bases, leaving 14 bases between them. Here the CDR3 DNA reads TGCAGCGTTCTCGGCAAAAAGATCAATGAGCAGTTCTTC. Translating gives CSVLGKKINEQFF.

This clonotype came up many times. The J gene is TRBJ2-1, the V gene TRBV12-3 or TRBV12-4, with a possible D match to TRBD1 (5 bases). The CDR3 consists of 15 residues. Trimming took off 5 bases at V and 4 bases at J, with 15 bases between the two ends. CDR3 protein: CASSPGQGSYNEQFF. The CDR3 DNA reads TGTGCCAGCAGTCCCGGGCAGGGTTCATACAATGAGCAGTTCTTC.

The V call is TRBV27, the J call TRBJ2-7, with 11 bases matching TRBD1. Germline lookup yields CDR1 MNHEY and CDR2 SMNVEV (reference sequence). This CDR3 comprises 15 residues. With V trimmed by 5 bases and J by 2 bases, 5 bases remained unmatched. The CDR3 nucleotides read TGTGCCAGCAGTCCCCGGACAGGGGGCCCCTACGAGCAGTACTTC. This sequence encodes CASSPRTGGPYEQYF.

This clonotype has more than one count but fewer than ten. The J gene is TRBJ2-7, the V gene TRBV4-3; D may correspond to TRBD1 or TRBD2 (7 bases each). Trimming left V 4 bases short and J 4 bases short, with 32 bases between. Looked up from germline, CDR1 is LGHNA and CDR2 is YSLEER. This CDR3 comprises 20 residues. This CDR3 is CASSLFISLGGGASKYEQYF. CDR3 coding DNA: TGCGCCAGCAGCCTCTTCATAAGTTTGGGAGGGGGCGCTTCCAAATACGAGCAGTACTTC.

In this sample, this clonotype turned up a few times. V and J are TRBV9 and TRBJ1-4; D is ambiguous. Trimming removed 1 base at V and 6 bases at J, with 7 bases between. The CDR3 consists of 13 residues. Looked up from germline, CDR1 is SGDLS and CDR2 is YYNGEE. The CDR3 DNA follows: TGTGCCAGCAGCGTACAGCAGGATGAAAAACTGTTTTTT. Protein product: CASSVQQDEKLFF.

This clonotype appeared many times. The gene calls are TRBV6-1 and TRBJ1-2; D not certain. The germline CDR1 and CDR2 sequences are MNHNS and SASEGT. The length of the CDR3 is 10 residues. The V end lost 1 base, the J end lost 7 bases, and 1 base lay between the germline ends. CDR3 sequence: CASSEGGYTF. DNA of the CDR3: TGTGCCAGCAGTGAAGGTGGCTACACCTTC.

This rearrangement joins TRBV2 to TRBJ2-5; a possible D gene is TRBD1 (5 bases). V lost 1 base, J lost 3 bases, and 6 bases lay in between. The CDR3 has 13 amino acids. Germline V gene data show CDR1 as SNHLY and CDR2 as FYNNEI. The CDR3 DNA is TGTGCCAGCAGTGAAGTGACAGAAGAGACCCAGTACTTC. Its protein is CASSEVTEETQYF.

This clonotype was counted a few times. A read error is likely, as this CDR3 ends without the conserved phenylalanine or tryptophan. V usage is TRBV20-1 and J usage is TRBJ1-3; D gene unclear. Germline CDR1 is DFQATT and CDR2 is SNEGSKA (reference sequence). The CDR3 is 15 amino acids. V gave up 3 bases and J gave up 1 base, with 13 bases separating them. As DNA, the CDR3 is TGCAGTGCTAGTCGTGGGCGATTATCTGGAAACACCATATATTCT. Amino acid sequence: CSASRGRLSGNTIYS.

This clonotype was recorded many times. This chain uses TRBV28 with TRBJ2-7, with 8 bases identical to TRBD1. The CDR3 consists of 14 residues. V was pared by 6 bases and J by 6 bases, with 10 bases of the junction left unmatched. Per the germline V gene, CDR1 is MDHEN and CDR2 is SYDVKM. This CDR3 reads CASRPPSDRVEQYF. The CDR3 region has the DNA TGTGCCAGCAGGCCGCCCTCGGACAGGGTCGAGCAGTACTTC.